Given below is one T cell receptor beta chain in context. Its specificity is not known. Surgery cases with the highest brain T cell transcript signatures were chosen for sequencing. The data are from a study of brain T cells in children with intractable seizures. Study results and caveats: Viral specificity was inferred only from CDR3 similarity; HCMV serostatus was unknown. Pre-surgery blood may have been undersampled, hiding some clones.

With 1 base clipped from V and 3 bases from J, the junction kept 8 bases outside the gene matches. This CDR3 comprises 16 residues. Germline V gives CDR1 LGHNT, CDR2 FRNRAP. Assay used: immunoSEQ multiplex PCR; TCRdb lists only in-frame clones, some missing. This sample yields about 110,000 clones, of which 94% are seen a single time; about 4% belongs to the top ten. The sequencing here drew on peripheral blood, taken at surgery. The chain carries TRBV12-5 and TRBJ1-2; 7 bases map to TRBD1. This TCR was sampled from a boy under two years old with hemimegalencephaly and intractable seizures. The CDR3 reads CASGLGTGTAYYGYTF. The CDR3 nucleotides read TGTGCTAGTGGTTTGGGTACAGGGACAGCTTACTATGGCTACACCTTC.